This TCR beta chain was recorded in a study of T-cell memory formation after mild COVID-19. Each CDR3 protein is one row after TCRdb ran MiXCR on the 5' RACE reads. The table has nearly 200,000 distinct CDR3 sequences, around 18% seen once; the top ten hold roughly 2.4%. A word on this clonotype: Its specificity is not known.

Study-wide results and limits: CM and EM subsets held most contracting CD4+ clones; EMRA held CD8+ ones.

Germline V gives CDR1 DFQATT, CDR2 SNEGSKA (reference sequence). CDR3 size: 13 residues. V lost 5 bases to trimming and J lost 0 bases, with 11 bases between them. The J gene is TRBJ2-7, the V gene TRBV20-1; D not certain. The TCR sequence derives from an adult woman who had mild COVID-19 (a few samples of this study predate the infection). Cell type and time point are not known. What was sequenced was PBMCs or a T cell subset sorted from them (not recorded which). CDR3: CSAPLGSSYEQYF. DNA for the CDR3: TGCAGTGCTCCCCTCGGCAGCTCCTACGAGCAGTACTTC.